This T cell receptor beta chain was profiled in a study of T cells in Graves' hyperthyroidism and ophthalmopathy (dated by TCRdb to the late 2010s). In the study overall: Peripheral blood samples were taken at the time of initial diagnosis, prior to any treatment. A discovery cohort of 95 to 100 patients, about 44 with Graves' ophthalmopathy and 55 to 60 with stable Graves' hyperthyroidism, was used to find distinguishing TCR V-J signatures. Prospective prediction of ophthalmopathy was tested in an independent validation cohort of approximately 19 hyperthyroidism patients and 15 to 17 patients who later progressed to ophthalmopathy. The approximately 90 discovery patients were divided at random into training and test sets in a 7:3 ratio. Thyroid tissue and blood T-cell repertoires from six Graves' hyperthyroidism patients were also compared in the study. Once sampling was done, hyperthyroidism patients were given methimazole at a starting dose of 30 mg daily, whereas ophthalmopathy patients were given high-dose intravenous methylprednisolone. According to the paper, TCR Vbeta CDR3 sequencing was carried out on around 140 peripheral blood samples, which came from fewer than 50 ophthalmopathy, around 75 hyperthyroidism and roughly 17 progressor patients.

Beyond this particular receptor, the publication reports: Most expanded thyroid clonotypes (frequency above 0.001) were also detected in blood, suggesting blood repertoires may reflect thyroid immune responses. During validation, the model predicted progression to ophthalmopathy a median of about 5.9 months ahead of onset, with 70.59% sensitivity and about 72% specificity. Sample size was not statistically predetermined, and blinding of investigators to group allocation was not performed. A 13 V-J signature model separated ophthalmopathy from stable hyperthyroidism, with just over 85% sensitivity and 81% to 82% specificity in cross-validation and 80%/75% in testing.

Ophthalmopathy patients had moderately to severely active disease, with a Clinical Activity Score of 3 or more, a NOSPECS grade of 4 or more, and a disease duration of less than 3 months. Exclusion was applied to patients with uncontrolled infections, other autoimmune diseases, pregnancy or lactation. Diagnoses relied on clinical symptoms, serum thyroxine and TRAb, thyroid ultrasound and orbital computed tomography. Ficoll-Paque density gradient centrifugation was used to isolate PBMCs from around 10 ml of fresh peripheral blood. Total RNA was extracted using Trizol reagent, and RNA quality was assessed on an Agilent 2100 Bioanalyzer. V lost 2 bases and J lost 1 base; the stretch between them is 11 bases long. The cysteine opens and the phenylalanine closes a CDR3 of 15 amino acids. CDR3 DNA only is kept here, 45 bases in frame from base 1. CDR1 and CDR2 are read off the germline V gene as MNHEY and SVGAGI.

Amplification of TCR beta CDR3 regions was carried out from RNA transcripts. A first-round RT-PCR of the TCR CDR3 used the HTBI primer set with the Qiagen OneStep RT-PCR kit. Libraries were constructed in a second round of multiplex PCR, after which size selection and purification were performed. Paired-end sequencing of the libraries was performed with 100 bp reads on an Illumina HiSeq2000. Concerning the study's data processing: SOAPnuke was used to process the raw data, throwing out any read that contained adapters or uncalled bases, had a mean Phred below 15, or lacked an exact constant-primer or identifier match. COPE v1.2.5 was used to merge the high-quality paired reads, and each unique nucleotide sequence was defined as a clonotype. MiTCR v1.1 was used to align clonotypes to the IMGT TRBV, TRBD and TRBJ reference segments. Only V-J combinations with frequency above 0.0001, covering 99.2% of repertoires, were analysed. The TCS score was defined as the ratio of F50 (clonal expansion) to E x V (chaos), calculated using BLOSUM62-based TCRdist between CDR3 peptides within each V-J. Welch's t-statistics and random forest reduced several hundred V-J features to 13, which were used in a naive Bayes classifier (R e1071). The Morisita-Horn index was used to measure how similar the thyroid and blood repertoires were. In-frame beta chains were kept once TCRdb had trimmed the public reads at Q25 with fastp and called clones with MiXCR. Records with the same CDR3 protein are collapsed into one entry carrying the most frequent genes and DNA. Clone size and V and J calls follow TCRdb, not the original study. The sample profile shows 550,000 to 700,000 distinct CDR3 sequences; roughly 14% of them were found once. The top ten clones comprise around 4.5% of the sample.

This clonotype was recorded many times. What this receptor recognizes is not known. No much larger clonotype is one base removed from it; base qualities were not supplied. The TCR was taken from a woman in her 40s with Graves' ophthalmopathy. Sequencing was performed on blood. The chain is encoded by TRBV6-5 joined to TRBJ1-1; the D gene assignment is ambiguous. The bases are TGTGCCAGCAGTTACGGGTTATTGGGGAACACTGAAGCTTTCTTT. Translated, this gives CASSYGLLGNTEAFF.